These 28 T cell receptor beta chains were sequenced from one sample in a study of OX40 agonist ivuxolimab in advanced cancers. To prepare the library, the immunoSEQ multiplex PCR assay was applied. TCRdb mirrors the immuneACCESS table, restricted to in-frame sequences. Some clones are absent from its copies; in checked studies, under half trace to an unresolved V gene, and the reason for the others is unknown. The sample contains 30,000 to 45,000 clones, approximately 90% of them found a single time. Of the sample, roughly 3.9% is held by the ten largest clones. The sequences come from CD4+ or CD8+ T cells sorted from blood, collected in a trial of the OX40 agonist ivuxolimab. The receptors come from an adult with an advanced solid tumor such as melanoma, head and neck, liver or kidney cancer.

The chain combines TRBV28 with TRBJ2-7; D unresolved. The V end was cut by 4 bases, the J end by 4 bases, with 23 bases between. The CDR3 sequence is 17 residues long. Germline loops: CDR1 MDHEN, CDR2 SYDVKM. DNA of the CDR3: TGTGCCAGCAGTTCTCACCCCTCTCCCCCTGTGCGATACGAGCAGTACTTC. Amino acids: CASSSHPSPPVRYEQYF. Together with reference TRBV28 and TRBJ2-7, the CDR3 gives the full variable domain: DVKVTQSSRYLVKRTGEKVFLECVQDMDHENMFWYRQDPGLGLRLIYFSYDVKMKEKGDIPEGYSVSREKKERFSLILESASTNQTSMYLCASSSHPSPPVRYEQYFGPGTRLTVT.

This chain uses TRBV18 with TRBJ1-4, with TRBD1 as a possible D gene (5 bases). The germline gives CDR1 KGHSH, CDR2 LQKENI. The V and J ends lost 1 base and 6 bases respectively, with 6 bases between them. The CDR3 totals 13 residues. CDR3 amino acids: CASSPQGHEKLFF. In DNA form, the CDR3 reads TGTGCCAGCTCACCACAGGGGCATGAAAAACTGTTTTTT.

The J gene is TRBJ1-6, the V gene TRBV6-6; D is unresolved. Trimming removed 6 bases from V and 7 bases from J, with 7 bases in between. From germline, CDR1 is MNHNY and CDR2 SVGAGI (reference sequence). The CDR3 covers 12 residues. The CDR3 nucleotides read TGTGCCAGCAGAATCCCAAATTCACCCCTCCACTTT. It codes for CASRIPNSPLHF.

The rearrangement joins TRBV7-3 to TRBJ1-2; 8 bases are a match to TRBD1. The CDR3 is made up of 14 amino acids. Losses at the gene ends were 6 bases for V and 2 bases for J; bases not matched to a gene: 5. In germline, CDR1 is SGHTA, CDR2 FQGTGA. In DNA, the CDR3 is TGTGCCAGCAGTACAGGGGGGCACAACTATGGCTACACCTTC. This codes for CASSTGGHNYGYTF.

V usage is TRBV18 and J usage is TRBJ2-5, with 13 nucleotides matching TRBD2. CDR3 length equals 17 residues. In germline, CDR1 is KGHSH, CDR2 LQKENI. After removal of 3 bases from V and 4 bases from J, the junction contained 8 bases not matched to a gene. The CDR3 bases are TGTGCCAGCTCACCCGGACTAGCGGGGGACGGAGGAGAGACCCAGTACTTC. Amino acid sequence: CASSPGLAGDGGETQYF.

The chain carries TRBV5-1 and TRBJ1-4; TRBD1 might be the D (6 bases). Germline lookup yields CDR1 SGHRS and CDR2 YFSETQ. V was pared by 4 bases and J by 5 bases, with 12 bases between. The CDR3 loop spans 14 amino acids. In DNA form, the CDR3 reads TGCGCCAGCAGCATGTCGACAGGCAATGAAAAACTGTTTTTT. It specifies CASSMSTGNEKLFF.

The chain couples TRBV27 to TRBJ2-5; no clear D gene. The V end lost 0 bases, the J end lost 9 bases, and 14 bases lay between the germline ends. This CDR3 region has 14 residues. Germline V gene lookup returns CDR1 MNHEY and CDR2 SMNVEV (reference sequence). CDR3 loop: CASSLSRATGAQYF. For the CDR3, the DNA is TGTGCCAGCAGTTTATCCCGGGCCACGGGTGCCCAGTACTTC.

The chain combines TRBV5-1 with TRBJ2-7; 7 bases match TRBD2. The CDR3 runs 14 residues. CDR1 and CDR2 from the germline V gene are SGHRS and YFSETQ. Germline trimming cut 5 bases from V and 1 base from J; bases unmatched to any gene: 6. This CDR3 is CASRWASGSYEQYF. In DNA form, the CDR3 reads TGCGCCAGCAGGTGGGCTAGCGGTTCCTACGAGCAGTACTTC.

V gene TRBV4-1 combines with J gene TRBJ1-5; TRBD1 might be the D (5 bases). Germline lookup yields CDR1 MGHRA and CDR2 YSYEKL. This CDR3 contains 16 residues. V lost 1 base, J lost 7 bases, and 17 bases lay in between. In nucleotides, the CDR3 is TGCGCCAGCAGCCAAGTGGGCGGAGGACATTGGCAGCCCCAGCATTTT. Protein product: CASSQVGGGHWQPQHF.

The genes are TRBV5-1 and TRBJ2-3, with 9 bases fitting TRBD2. Germline V CDR1 and CDR2: SGHRS, YFSETQ. V lost 6 bases to trimming and J lost 3 bases; unmatched junction nucleotides: 8. The CDR3 length is 15 residues. DNA of the CDR3: TGCGCCAGCAAACAACTAGCGGGTCGTACAGATACGCAGTATTTT. It encodes CASKQLAGRTDTQYF.

The rearrangement uses TRBV18 and TRBJ1-3, with unresolved D. V lost 5 bases and J 0 bases, leaving 5 bases between the germline ends. This CDR3 has 13 residues. The germline V gene has CDR1 KGHSH and CDR2 LQKENI. CDR3 bases: TGTGCCAGCTCAGGAGGCTCTGGAAACACCATATATTTT. This sequence encodes CASSGGSGNTIYF.

This clone has just a few counts. The J gene is TRBJ1-2, the V gene TRBV5-1; D might be TRBD1 (5 bases). Between the trimmed V and J ends, which lost 6 bases and 7 bases, there was a span of 16 bases. The CDR3 extends over 13 amino acids. The germline V gene encodes CDR1 SGHRS and CDR2 YFSETQ. CDR3 bases: TGCGCCAGCAACCTGGAGGGGCGGTCTGGCTACACCTTC. Protein sequence: CASNLEGRSGYTF.

This chain uses TRBV14 with TRBJ1-1; 9 bases match TRBD1. This CDR3 spans 15 amino acids. Unmatched junction bases numbered 5, after V lost 6 bases and J lost 0 bases. Germline V gene lookup returns CDR1 SGHDN and CDR2 FVKESK. CDR3 protein: CASRPGTGMNTEAFF. For the CDR3, the DNA is TGTGCCAGCAGACCCGGGACAGGGATGAACACTGAAGCTTTCTTT.

This chain links TRBV15 with TRBJ1-5, with D uncertain. The CDR3 consists of 16 residues. The V gene lost 0 bases and the J gene lost 4 bases, with 13 bases spanning the gap. Germline CDR1 and CDR2: LNHNV and YYDKDF (reference sequence). Here the CDR3 DNA reads TGTGCCACCAGCAGAGATAGACAATTCAAAAATCAGCCCCAGCATTTT. Translating it yields CATSRDRQFKNQPQHF.

This chain connects TRBV2 to TRBJ2-7; TRBD2 might be the D (5 bases). Looked up from germline, CDR1 is SNHLY and CDR2 is FYNNEI. Trimming left V 8 bases short and J 0 bases short, with 14 bases between. The CDR3 spans 14 residues. CDR3 bases: TGTGCCAGCTCCTCTACTAGTTCCTCCTACGAGCAGTACTTC. Amino acid sequence: CASSSTSSSYEQYF.

The sample holds a few counts of this clone. V gene TRBV11-3 combines with J gene TRBJ2-1, with TRBD1 matching 9 bases. The germline V gene encodes CDR1 SGHNT and CDR2 YENEEA. This CDR3 has 14 residues. J lost 8 bases, V lost 4 bases, and 6 bases had no gene match. As DNA, the CDR3 is TGTGCCAGCAGCTCCCGGACAGGGGTCCATGAGCAGTTCTTC. Translating gives CASSSRTGVHEQFF.

This sequence joins TRBV6-1 and TRBJ1-5; no reliable D call. V was pared by 7 bases and J by 3 bases, with 10 bases between. CDR3 length: 13 residues. Per the germline V gene, CDR1 is MNHNS and CDR2 is SASEGT. The CDR3 region is CASNHRLNQPQHF. In nucleotides, the CDR3 is TGTGCCAGCAATCACAGACTCAATCAGCCCCAGCATTTT.

The V gene is TRBV5-6, the J gene TRBJ2-3; D is unclear. The CDR3 is 15 amino acids. V was cut by 0 bases and J by 0 bases, with 8 bases left in between. Germline CDR1 reads SGHDT; CDR2 reads YYEEEE. CDR3 sequence (DNA): TGTGCCAGCAGCTTGGAGGTCTCTAGCACAGATACGCAGTATTTT. Its translation is CASSLEVSSTDTQYF.

The chain employs TRBV18 and TRBJ2-1; 9 positions agree with TRBD2. The CDR3 loop spans 15 amino acids. Losses at the gene ends were 3 bases for V and 6 bases for J; bases not matched to a gene: 6. The V gene's germline CDR1 is KGHSH and CDR2 LQKENI. This chain's CDR3 is CASSPRLAEPNEQFF. CDR3 in DNA: TGTGCCAGCTCACCTAGACTAGCGGAGCCCAATGAGCAGTTCTTC. Combining the CDR3 with reference TRBV18 and TRBJ2-1 gives the whole variable domain NAGVMQNPRHLVRRRGQEARLRCSPMKGHSHVYWYRQLPEEGLKFMVYLQKENIIDESGMPKERFSAEFPKEGPSILRIQQVVRGDSAAYFCASSPRLAEPNEQFFGPGTRLTVL.

This clone was found once. The chain links TRBV18 to TRBJ2-6; 7 nucleotides line up with TRBD1. V lost 6 bases, J lost 0 bases, and 8 bases stayed unmatched. The CDR3 has 17 residues. Germline lookup yields CDR1 KGHSH and CDR2 LQKENI. The CDR3 protein is CASSGDSYSSGANVLTF. The CDR3 DNA is TGTGCCAGCTCGGGGGACAGCTATAGCTCTGGGGCCAACGTCCTGACTTTC.

The chain combines TRBV6-5 with TRBJ2-4; D is possibly TRBD2 (6 bases). CDR3 length equals 14 residues. Looked up from germline, CDR1 is MNHEY and CDR2 is SVGAGI. Trimming shortened V by 7 bases and J by 1 base, and 11 bases separated the two germline ends. CDR3 in amino acids: CASTTGGAKNIQYF. CDR3 DNA: TGTGCCAGCACCACCGGAGGGGCCAAAAACATTCAGTACTTC.

The chain links TRBV10-3 to TRBJ1-2, with D tentatively TRBD1 (5 bases). The CDR3 contains 13 residues. Germline assignment: CDR1 ENHRY and CDR2 SYGVKD. The germline V and J ends were trimmed by 4 bases and 3 bases, with 9 bases remaining between them. The CDR3 loop is CAISAPGHYGYTF. The CDR3 coding sequence is TGTGCCATCAGTGCCCCGGGACACTATGGCTACACCTTC.

The chain links TRBV28 to TRBJ1-3; 9 nucleotides agree with TRBD1. V was clipped by 7 bases and J by 3 bases; unmatched bases: 10. Per germline, CDR1 MDHEN and CDR2 SYDVKM. The CDR3 is 16 residues long. DNA of the CDR3: TGTGCCAGCACCTCGTCCGGGACAGGGAATGGAAACACCATATATTTT. Translating it yields CASTSSGTGNGNTIYF.

The genes are TRBV5-5 and TRBJ1-1; no definite D call. The V gene lost 0 bases and the J gene lost 5 bases, with 8 bases spanning the gap. The CDR3 totals 13 residues. CDR1 and CDR2 (germline): SGHKS, YYEKEE (reference sequence). CDR3 residues: CASSLGAGTEAFF. In DNA form, the CDR3 reads TGTGCCAGCAGCTTGGGTGCGGGGACTGAAGCTTTCTTT.

This clone was counted a single time. The V and J genes are TRBV15 and TRBJ1-3; D perhaps matches TRBD1 (5 bases). The CDR3 runs 16 residues. V dropped 0 bases and J dropped 1 base, with 10 bases sitting between them. Germline CDR1 is LNHNV and CDR2 is YYDKDF (reference sequence). In DNA form, the CDR3 reads TGTGCCACCAGCAGAGATTCGGCAGGGTCTGGAAACACCATATATTTT. It codes for CATSRDSAGSGNTIYF.

The chain employs TRBV2 and TRBJ2-5; TRBD2 matches 7 bases. The V gene's germline CDR1 is SNHLY and CDR2 FYNNEI. The CDR3 is 15 amino acids. The ends lost 6 bases at V and 4 bases at J; junction bases unmatched: 11. The CDR3 DNA reads TGTGCCAGCAGCGAAAGGAGGTCTAGCGGAGAGACCCAGTACTTC. Amino acid sequence: CASSERRSSGETQYF. Combining the CDR3 with reference TRBV2 and TRBJ2-5 gives the whole variable domain EPEVTQTPSHQVTQMGQEVILRCVPISNHLYFYWYRQILGQKVEFLVSFYNNEISEKSEIFDDQFSVERPDGSNFTLKIRSTKLEDSAMYFCASSERRSSGETQYFGPGTRLLVL.

This clone came up once. The V call is TRBV30, the J call TRBJ1-2; D is ambiguous. V was clipped by 4 bases and J by 4 bases, with 13 bases between them. Germline lookup yields CDR1 GTSNPN and CDR2 SVGIG (reference sequence). CDR3 length equals 13 residues. Here the CDR3 reads CAWIAGLSYGYTF. The CDR3 DNA is TGTGCCTGGATAGCTGGACTGTCCTATGGCTACACCTTC.

The V call is TRBV6-1, the J call TRBJ2-7; a possible D gene is TRBD2 (6 bases). Germline V CDR1 and CDR2: MNHNS, SASEGT. Trimming took off 4 bases at V and 1 base at J, with 11 bases between the two ends. This CDR3 region has 14 residues. CDR3 residues: CASSAGVTSYEQYF. CDR3 bases: TGTGCCAGCAGTGCGGGGGTGACTTCCTACGAGCAGTACTTC.